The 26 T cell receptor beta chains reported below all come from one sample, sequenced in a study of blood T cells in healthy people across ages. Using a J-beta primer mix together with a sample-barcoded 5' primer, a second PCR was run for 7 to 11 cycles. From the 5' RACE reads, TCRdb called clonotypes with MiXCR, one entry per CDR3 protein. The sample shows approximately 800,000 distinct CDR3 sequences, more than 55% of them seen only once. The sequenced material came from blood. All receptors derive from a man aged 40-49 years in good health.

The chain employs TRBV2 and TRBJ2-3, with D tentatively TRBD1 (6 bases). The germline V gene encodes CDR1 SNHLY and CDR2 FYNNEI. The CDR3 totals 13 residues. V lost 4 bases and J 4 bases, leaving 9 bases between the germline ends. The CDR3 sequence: CASSGNRADTQYF. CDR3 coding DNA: TGTGCCAGCAGTGGAAACAGGGCAGATACGCAGTATTTT.

The CDR3 region has the DNA TGCAGTGCTACAATTGACAGGGGGTTGGGAGAGACCCAGTACTTC. It encodes CSATIDRGLGETQYF. The rearrangement uses TRBV20-1 and TRBJ2-5, with 9 bases identical to TRBD1. CDR1 DFQATT and CDR2 SNEGSKA come from the germline V gene (reference sequence). Unmatched junction bases numbered 10, after V lost 4 bases and J lost 4 bases. This CDR3 region has 15 residues.

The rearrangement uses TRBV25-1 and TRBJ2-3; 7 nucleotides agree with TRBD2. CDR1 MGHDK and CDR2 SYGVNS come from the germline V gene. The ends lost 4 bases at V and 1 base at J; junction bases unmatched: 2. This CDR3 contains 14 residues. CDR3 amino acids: CASSGGRGTDTQYF. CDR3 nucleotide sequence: TGTGCCAGCAGTGGGGGGAGGGGCACAGATACGCAGTATTTT.

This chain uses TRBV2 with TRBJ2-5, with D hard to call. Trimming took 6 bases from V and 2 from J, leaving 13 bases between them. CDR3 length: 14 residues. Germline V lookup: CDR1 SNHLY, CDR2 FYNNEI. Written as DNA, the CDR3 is TGTGCCAGCAGGGAGCAATCTACTCAAGAGACCCAGTACTTC. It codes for CASREQSTQETQYF.

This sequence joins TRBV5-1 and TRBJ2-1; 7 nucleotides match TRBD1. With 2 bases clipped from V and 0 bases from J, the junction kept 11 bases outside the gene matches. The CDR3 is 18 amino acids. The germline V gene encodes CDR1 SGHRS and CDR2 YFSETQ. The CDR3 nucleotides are TGCGCCAGCAGCTTTTCGTTTTCCGGGACAGCCTCCTACAATGAGCAGTTCTTC. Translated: CASSFSFSGTASYNEQFF. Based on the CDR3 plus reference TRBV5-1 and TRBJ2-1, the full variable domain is KAGVTQTPRYLIKTRGQQVTLSCSPISGHRSVSWYQQTPGQGLQFLFEYFSETQRNKGNFPGRFSGRQFSNSRSEMNVSTLELGDSALYLCASSFSFSGTASYNEQFFGPGTRLTVL.

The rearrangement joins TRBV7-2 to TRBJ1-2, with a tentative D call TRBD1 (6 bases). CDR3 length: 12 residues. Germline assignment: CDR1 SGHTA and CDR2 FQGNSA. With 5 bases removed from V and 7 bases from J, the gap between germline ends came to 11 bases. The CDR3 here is CASSPTTGGYTF. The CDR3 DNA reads TGTGCCAGCAGCCCTACGACAGGTGGCTACACCTTC.

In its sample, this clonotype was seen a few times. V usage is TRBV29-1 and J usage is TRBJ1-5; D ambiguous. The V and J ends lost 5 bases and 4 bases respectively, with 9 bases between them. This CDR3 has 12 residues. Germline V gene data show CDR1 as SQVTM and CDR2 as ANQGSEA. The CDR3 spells CSVKTVNQPQHF. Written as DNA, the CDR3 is TGCAGCGTTAAGACGGTGAATCAGCCCCAGCATTTT.

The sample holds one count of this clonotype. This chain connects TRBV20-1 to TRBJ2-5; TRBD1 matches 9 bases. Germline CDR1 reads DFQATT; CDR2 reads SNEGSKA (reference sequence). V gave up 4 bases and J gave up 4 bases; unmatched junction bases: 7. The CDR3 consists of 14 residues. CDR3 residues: CSATGTGRGETQYF. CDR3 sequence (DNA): TGCAGTGCTACCGGGACAGGGCGAGGAGAGACCCAGTACTTC.

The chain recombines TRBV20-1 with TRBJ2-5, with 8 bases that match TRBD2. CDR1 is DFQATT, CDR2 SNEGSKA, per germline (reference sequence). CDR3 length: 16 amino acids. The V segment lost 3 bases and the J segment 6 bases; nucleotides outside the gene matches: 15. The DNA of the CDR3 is TGCAGTGCTAGTGGGGCGGGGGGCCTGGATTCACAGACCCAGTACTTC. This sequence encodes CSASGAGGLDSQTQYF.

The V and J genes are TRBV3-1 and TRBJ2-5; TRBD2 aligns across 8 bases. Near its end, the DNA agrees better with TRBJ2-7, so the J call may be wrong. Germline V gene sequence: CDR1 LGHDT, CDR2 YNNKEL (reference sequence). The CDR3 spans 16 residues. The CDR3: CASSQGIGSGGYEQYF. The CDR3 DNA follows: TGTGCCAGCAGCCAAGGAATTGGAAGCGGGGGCTACGAGCAGTACTTC.

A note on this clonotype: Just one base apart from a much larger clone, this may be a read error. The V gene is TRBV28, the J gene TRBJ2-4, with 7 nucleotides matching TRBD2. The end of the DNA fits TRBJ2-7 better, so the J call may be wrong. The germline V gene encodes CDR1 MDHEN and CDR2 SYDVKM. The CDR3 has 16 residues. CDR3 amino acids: CSSSSSWGGATYEQYF. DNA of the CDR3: TGTTCCAGCAGTTCCTCCTGGGGAGGGGCGACCTACGAGCAGTACTTC.

The CDR3 bases are TGTGCCAGCAGCTTGTGGTCGTACTATGGCTACACCTTC. Translating gives CASSLWSYYGYTF. The rearrangement joins TRBV5-8 to TRBJ1-2, with D unresolved. The CDR3 spans 13 residues. Trimming left V 1 base short and J 3 bases short, with 7 bases between. Looked up from germline, CDR1 is SGHTS and CDR2 is YDEGEE.

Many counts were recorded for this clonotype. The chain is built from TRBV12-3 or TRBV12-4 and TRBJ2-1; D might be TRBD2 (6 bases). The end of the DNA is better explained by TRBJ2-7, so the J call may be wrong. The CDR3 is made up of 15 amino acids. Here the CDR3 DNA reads TGTGCCAGCAGTCCGTGGGAGGAGGCCTACAATGAGCAGTACTTC. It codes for CASSPWEEAYNEQYF.

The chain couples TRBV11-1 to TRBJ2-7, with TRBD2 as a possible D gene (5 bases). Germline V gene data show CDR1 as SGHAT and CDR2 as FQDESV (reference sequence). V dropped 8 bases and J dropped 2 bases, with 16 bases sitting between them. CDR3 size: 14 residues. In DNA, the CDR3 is TGTGCCAGCTGGTCGGCACGGGATGCCTACGAGCAGTACTTC. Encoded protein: CASWSARDAYEQYF.

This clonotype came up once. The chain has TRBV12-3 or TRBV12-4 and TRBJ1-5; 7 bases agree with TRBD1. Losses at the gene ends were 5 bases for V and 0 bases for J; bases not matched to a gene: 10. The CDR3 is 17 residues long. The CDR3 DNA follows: TGTGCCAGCAGTGGGGGACAGAATCTTCATAGCAATCAGCCCCAGCATTTT. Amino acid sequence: CASSGGQNLHSNQPQHF.

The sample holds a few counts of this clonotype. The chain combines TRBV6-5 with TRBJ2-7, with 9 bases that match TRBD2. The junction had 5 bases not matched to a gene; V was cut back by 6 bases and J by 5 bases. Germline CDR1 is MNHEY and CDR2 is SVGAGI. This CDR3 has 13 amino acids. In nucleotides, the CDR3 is TGTGCCAGCAGGGGACTAGCTCACGACGAGCAGTACTTC. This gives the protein CASRGLAHDEQYF.

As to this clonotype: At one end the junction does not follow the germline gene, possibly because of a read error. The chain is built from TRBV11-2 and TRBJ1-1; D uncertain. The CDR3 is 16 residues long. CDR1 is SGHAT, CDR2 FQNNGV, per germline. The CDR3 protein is CASSSTRGPLNTEAFF. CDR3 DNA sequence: TGTGCCAGCAGCTCTACTCGCGGGCCCTTGAATACTGAAGCTTTCTTT.

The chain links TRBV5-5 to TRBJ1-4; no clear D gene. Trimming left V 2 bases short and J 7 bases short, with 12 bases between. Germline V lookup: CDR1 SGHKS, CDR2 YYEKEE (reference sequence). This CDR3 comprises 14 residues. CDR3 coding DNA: TGTGCCAGCAGCTTAAGTACAAGTGGTGAAAAACTGTTTTTT. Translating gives CASSLSTSGEKLFF.

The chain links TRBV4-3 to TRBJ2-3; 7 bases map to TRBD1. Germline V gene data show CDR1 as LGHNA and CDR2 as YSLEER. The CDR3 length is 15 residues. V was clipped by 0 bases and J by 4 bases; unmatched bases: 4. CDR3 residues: CASSQDQGEADTQYF. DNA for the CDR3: TGCGCCAGCAGCCAAGACCAGGGGGAAGCAGATACGCAGTATTTT.

CDR3 sequence reads: CARFWRTTGTQYF. Here the CDR3 DNA reads TGTGCCCGCTTTTGGCGGACAACGGGGACCCAGTACTTC. The rearrangement uses TRBV27 and TRBJ2-5; possible D gene TRBD1, 5 bases. This CDR3 comprises 13 residues. Trimming removed 11 bases from V and 7 bases from J, with 20 bases in between. CDR1 is MNHEY, CDR2 SMNVEV, per germline (reference sequence).

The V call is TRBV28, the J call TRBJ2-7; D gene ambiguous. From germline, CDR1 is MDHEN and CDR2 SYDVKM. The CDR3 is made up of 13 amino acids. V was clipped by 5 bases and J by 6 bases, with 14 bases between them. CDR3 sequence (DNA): TGTGCCAGCAGTGTATCCATTATAGGCGAGCAGTACTTC. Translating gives CASSVSIIGEQYF.

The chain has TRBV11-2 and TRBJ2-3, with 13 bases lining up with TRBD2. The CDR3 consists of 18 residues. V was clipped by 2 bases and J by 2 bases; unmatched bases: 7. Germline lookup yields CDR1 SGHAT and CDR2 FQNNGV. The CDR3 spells CASSLRGGLAGNTDTQYF. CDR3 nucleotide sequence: TGTGCCAGCAGCTTACGGGGGGGACTAGCGGGAAACACAGATACGCAGTATTTT.

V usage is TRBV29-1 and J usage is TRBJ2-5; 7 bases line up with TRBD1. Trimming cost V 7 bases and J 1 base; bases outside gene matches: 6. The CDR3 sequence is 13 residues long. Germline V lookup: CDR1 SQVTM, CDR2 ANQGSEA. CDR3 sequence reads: CSAGGQPQETQYF. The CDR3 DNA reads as TGCAGCGCAGGGGGACAGCCCCAAGAGACCCAGTACTTC.

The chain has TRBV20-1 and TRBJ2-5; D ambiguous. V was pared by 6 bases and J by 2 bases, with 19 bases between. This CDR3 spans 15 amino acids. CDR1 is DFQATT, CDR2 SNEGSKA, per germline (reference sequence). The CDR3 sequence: CSAKEFRSIQETQYF. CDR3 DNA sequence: TGCAGTGCAAAAGAATTTAGGTCCATACAAGAGACCCAGTACTTC.

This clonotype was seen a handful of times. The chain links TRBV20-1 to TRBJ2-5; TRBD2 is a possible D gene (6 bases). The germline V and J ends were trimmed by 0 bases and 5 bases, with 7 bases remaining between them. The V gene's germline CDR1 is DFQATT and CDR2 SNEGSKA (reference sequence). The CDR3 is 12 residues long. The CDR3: CSAREAGETQYF. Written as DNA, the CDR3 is TGCAGTGCTAGAGAGGCGGGGGAGACCCAGTACTTC.

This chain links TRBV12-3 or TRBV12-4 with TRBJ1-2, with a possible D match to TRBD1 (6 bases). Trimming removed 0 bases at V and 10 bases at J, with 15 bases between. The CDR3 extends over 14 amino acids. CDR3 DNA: TGTGCCAGCAGTTTAGCGCGGTCGGACAGCCTCTACACCTTC. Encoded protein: CASSLARSDSLYTF.